One and the same sample provided the 20 T cell receptor beta chains below, sequenced in a study of cytomegalovirus exposure and HLA in healthy donors. PCR was performed using 60 Vbeta and 13 Jbeta primers. Repertoires were generated with immunoSEQ multiplex PCR, while TCRdb's copy carries only in-frame clones and drops some. This table has under 90,000 clones, over 70% appearing once. The sequencing input was PBMCs. All receptors derive from a middle-aged woman in good health and CMV-seronegative.

The rearrangement links TRBV21-1 to TRBJ2-1; the D call of TRBD2 is as the table states it, not checked on the DNA. TRBV21-1 is a recognized pseudogene. CDR3 length equals 13 residues. The CDR3 DNA reads TGTGCCAGCAGCCCCGGGGAACTAAATGAGCAGTTCTTC. It is translated as CASSPGELNEQFF.

This clone was detected once. This chain joins TRBV6-6 and TRBJ1-5; the D is unclear. The CDR3 totals 14 residues. Deletions cut 2 bases from V and 5 bases from J, with 10 bases between. From germline, CDR1 is MNHNY and CDR2 SVGAGI (reference sequence). The DNA for the CDR3 is TGTGCCAGCAGTTACCGGAGGAACGATCAGCCCCAGCATTTT. Amino acid sequence: CASSYRRNDQPQHF.

The V call is TRBV10-2, the J call TRBJ1-1, with a possible D match to TRBD1 (5 bases). This CDR3 comprises 14 residues. The V end lost 3 bases, the J end lost 1 base, and 9 bases lay between the germline ends. Germline CDR1 WSHSY, CDR2 SAAADI. The CDR3 DNA is TGCGCCAGCAGTGATGGGGCAGGGAACACTGAAGCTTTCTTT. Translation: CASSDGAGNTEAFF.

This rearrangement joins TRBV15 to TRBJ1-2; tentatively, D is TRBD1 (5 bases). The CDR3 loop spans 15 amino acids. The germline V gene encodes CDR1 LNHNV and CDR2 YYDKDF (reference sequence). V was cut by 6 bases and J by 5 bases, with 19 bases left in between. CDR3 sequence reads: CATRLVGGLEYGYTF. For the CDR3, the DNA is TGTGCCACCAGGCTAGTTGGGGGGTTGGAGTATGGCTACACCTTC. The full variable domain, with the rest looked up from reference TRBV15 and TRBJ1-2, is DAMVIQNPRYQVTQFGKPVTLSCSQTLNHNVMYWYQQKSSQAPKLLFHYYDKDFNNEADTPDNFQSRRPNTSFCFLDIRSPGLGDTAMYLCATRLVGGLEYGYTFGSGTRLTVV.

J is TRBJ2-5 and V is TRBV14, with D unresolved. V lost 4 bases and J lost 5, with 11 bases in between. The CDR3 has 13 residues. The germline V gene encodes CDR1 SGHDN and CDR2 FVKESK. CDR3 bases: TGTGCCAGCAGCCCGCAACTAAAGGAGACCCAGTACTTC. Its translation is CASSPQLKETQYF.

The chain is built from TRBV25-1 and TRBJ1-1; TRBD1 matches 8 bases. The ends lost 5 bases at V and 10 bases at J; junction bases unmatched: 9. The CDR3 spans 13 residues. Germline V gives CDR1 MGHDK, CDR2 SYGVNS. The CDR3 DNA is TGTGCCAGCAGTCCAGACAGGGGAGACAGAGCTTTCTTT. Translating it yields CASSPDRGDRAFF.

V and J are TRBV27 and TRBJ2-4; perhaps TRBD2 as D (5 bases). CDR3 length: 19 amino acids. CDR1 and CDR2 (germline): MNHEY, SMNVEV (reference sequence). Trimming removed 5 bases at V and 1 base at J, with 24 bases between. The CDR3 DNA reads TGTGCCAGCAGTCCCGGCGGGCTATCCTCCTCCATGGCCAAAAACATTCAGTACTTC. Encoded protein: CASSPGGLSSSMAKNIQYF.

The V call is TRBV5-1, the J call TRBJ1-4, with D hard to call. V was pared by 0 bases and J by 7 bases, with 19 bases between. From germline, CDR1 is SGHRS and CDR2 YFSETQ. The CDR3 length is 17 residues. CDR3 coding DNA: TGCGCCAGCAGCTTGGGGAGCCAGAGGCTCCTACGTGAAAAACTGTTTTTT. This codes for CASSLGSQRLLREKLFF.

Regarding this clone: The junction departs from germline at one end; a sequencing error may be responsible. The rearrangement uses TRBV27 and TRBJ1-2, with D possibly TRBD1 on 6 matching bases. The CDR3 is 15 amino acids. The germline CDR1 and CDR2 sequences are MNHEY and SMNVEV (reference sequence). The CDR3, as DNA: TGTGCCAGCAGTATATCCGTACAGGGCTCCTATGGCTACACCTTC. Residues: CASSISVQGSYGYTF.

The table lists this clone with a count of one. The chain links TRBV6-1 to TRBJ1-4, with D perhaps matching TRBD1 (5 bases). Per germline, CDR1 MNHNS and CDR2 SASEGT. V dropped 4 bases and J dropped 7 bases, with 13 bases sitting between them. This CDR3 is 14 amino acids long. DNA of the CDR3: TGTGCCAGCAGTGCAACGCAGGGTCGTGAAAAACTGTTTTTT. Amino acid sequence: CASSATQGREKLFF.

This sequence joins TRBV5-1 and TRBJ2-2; tentatively, D is TRBD2 (6 bases). Germline V gives CDR1 SGHRS, CDR2 YFSETQ. The CDR3 runs 18 residues. V lost 1 base to trimming and J lost 0 bases, with 16 bases between them. The CDR3 DNA sequence: TGCGCCAGCAGCTTGCCCCCAAGCGCGGGGCCGAACACCGGGGAGCTGTTTTTT. Its translation is CASSLPPSAGPNTGELFF.

This sequence joins TRBV18 and TRBJ1-6, with a possible D match to TRBD1 (6 bases). This CDR3 has 15 amino acids. Germline CDR1 KGHSH, CDR2 LQKENI. V was pared by 4 bases and J by 8 bases, with 15 bases between. The CDR3: CASSQGTTGDSPLHF. The CDR3 DNA sequence: TGTGCCAGCTCACAGGGGACGACAGGAGATTCACCCCTCCACTTT.

The V and J genes are TRBV5-5 and TRBJ1-1, with 9 bases aligning to TRBD1. This CDR3 has 14 residues. V gave up 4 bases and J gave up 4 bases; unmatched junction bases: 5. Germline CDR1 reads SGHKS; CDR2 reads YYEKEE (reference sequence). The CDR3 spells CASSLDRGFTEAFF. In DNA form, the CDR3 reads TGTGCCAGCAGCCTGGACAGGGGATTCACTGAAGCTTTCTTT.

This clone was observed a few times. The genes are TRBV6-1 and TRBJ2-5; the D gene is possibly TRBD1 (5 bases). The CDR3 length is 13 residues. CDR1 and CDR2 (germline): MNHNS, SASEGT. V lost 5 bases, J lost 2 bases, and 9 bases lay in between. CDR3 coding DNA: TGTGCCAGCAGTCGGACACTACAAGAGACCCAGTACTTC. Its protein product is CASSRTLQETQYF.

The rearrangement joins TRBV28 to TRBJ2-7, with TRBD2 matching over 9 bases. Germline CDR1 is MDHEN and CDR2 is SYDVKM. The V segment lost 6 bases and the J segment 3 bases; nucleotides outside the gene matches: 3. There are 13 residues in the CDR3. This chain's CDR3 is CASRTSGVYEQYF. The DNA for the CDR3 is TGTGCCAGCAGGACTAGCGGAGTCTACGAGCAGTACTTC. Variable domain in full (rest from reference TRBV28 and TRBJ2-7): DVKVTQSSRYLVKRTGEKVFLECVQDMDHENMFWYRQDPGLGLRLIYFSYDVKMKEKGDIPEGYSVSREKKERFSLILESASTNQTSMYLCASRTSGVYEQYFGPGTRLTVT.

The CDR3 nucleotides read TGTGCCAGCAGAAGGGGGGGGGATTTAGCCTACGAGCAGTACTTC. Translated, it gives CASRRGGDLAYEQYF. V usage is TRBV27 and J usage is TRBJ2-7; tentatively, D is TRBD2 (7 bases). Germline CDR1 reads MNHEY; CDR2 reads SMNVEV (reference sequence). The CDR3 length is 15 residues. The V end was cut by 6 bases, the J end by 2 bases, with 17 bases between.

The chain carries TRBV29-1 and TRBJ2-6; 9 bases match TRBD1. Germline V gene sequence: CDR1 SQVTM, CDR2 ANQGSEA. The CDR3 has 14 residues. Losses at the gene ends were 6 bases for V and 4 bases for J; bases not matched to a gene: 4. CDR3 coding DNA: TGCAGCGTCCGGACAGGGGAAGGGGCCAACGTCCTGACTTTC. Amino acid sequence: CSVRTGEGANVLTF.

The chain carries TRBV7-8 and TRBJ2-7; 10 bases agree with TRBD2. Germline loops: CDR1 SGHVS, CDR2 FQNEAQ. This CDR3 spans 18 amino acids. The V segment lost 5 bases and the J segment 1 base; nucleotides outside the gene matches: 14. This CDR3 is CASSPTRWSSGRSYEQYF. The CDR3 bases are TGTGCCAGCAGCCCTACTCGATGGTCTAGCGGGAGATCCTACGAGCAGTACTTC.

This sequence joins TRBV6-1 and TRBJ2-1; 8 positions match TRBD2. The V segment lost 7 bases and the J segment 6 bases; nucleotides outside the gene matches: 5. Germline V lookup: CDR1 MNHNS, CDR2 SASEGT. The CDR3 totals 13 residues. The CDR3 reads CASISGRTNEQFF. The CDR3 nucleotides read TGTGCCAGCATCAGCGGGAGAACCAATGAGCAGTTCTTC.

The CDR3 coding sequence is TGTGCCATCAGTAAGGAAGTCGTGGGCTCCGGAAACACCATATATTTT. Protein product: CAISKEVVGSGNTIYF. The rearrangement joins TRBV10-3 to TRBJ1-3; no clear D. CDR3 length equals 16 residues. The V end was cut by 5 bases, the J end by 4 bases, with 18 bases between. Germline lookup yields CDR1 ENHRY and CDR2 SYGVKD.